What follows are 25 T cell receptor beta chains derived from one specimen sequenced in a study of cytomegalovirus exposure and HLA in healthy donors listed by TCRdb under 2017. The receptor library was made with the immunoSEQ multiplex PCR assay. For the multiplex PCR, a mixture combining 60 forward primers for TCR Vbeta segments and 13 reverse primers for TCR Jbeta segments was used. Drawn from immuneACCESS, this table holds only the in-frame rearrangements with V and J called that TCRdb kept. Clones are partly lost; checked studies trace under half to an unresolved V gene and leave the rest unexplained. This sample gives tens of thousands of clones in total; 6% to 9% of them show up just once. 2.3% of the sample comes from the top ten. The sample taken for sequencing was PBMCs. The receptors derive from a man aged 50-60 years in good health and CMV-seronegative.

The rearrangement joins TRBV5-1 to TRBJ2-7; 11 bases align to TRBD1. The CDR3 has 19 amino acids. With V trimmed by 0 bases and J by 4 bases, 15 bases remained unmatched. The germline V gene has CDR1 SGHRS and CDR2 YFSETQ. This CDR3 is CASSLVTGTGGISFYEQYF. The CDR3 bases are TGCGCCAGCAGCTTGGTAACCGGGACAGGGGGGATCAGTTTTTACGAGCAGTACTTC.

This sequence joins TRBV5-1 and TRBJ2-5; 8 nucleotides align to TRBD1. This CDR3 comprises 14 residues. Looked up from germline, CDR1 is SGHRS and CDR2 is YFSETQ. V lost 4 bases, J lost 1 base, and 3 bases stayed unmatched. The CDR3 here is CASSPGQVQETQYF. DNA of the CDR3: TGCGCCAGCAGCCCGGGACAGGTCCAAGAGACCCAGTACTTC.

This clone was picked up a small number of times. The chain joins TRBV4-2 to TRBJ1-6; D is possibly TRBD1 (5 bases). V lost 0 bases, J lost 0 bases, and 9 bases lay in between. The germline V gene has CDR1 LGHNA and CDR2 YNFKEQ. CDR3 length equals 17 residues. CDR3 sequence: CASSQDRGSSYNSPLHF. DNA of the CDR3: TGTGCCAGCAGCCAAGATCGGGGGAGCTCCTATAATTCACCCCTCCACTTT.

The chain joins TRBV5-5 to TRBJ1-1, with TRBD1 matching over 8 bases. The CDR3 runs 16 residues. CDR1 SGHKS and CDR2 YYEKEE come from the germline V gene (reference sequence). The junction had 9 bases not matched to a gene; V was cut back by 0 bases and J by 5 bases. CDR3 bases: TGTGCCAGCAGCTTGGTTGGGACAGGAGTGGGAACTGAAGCTTTCTTT. Its protein is CASSLVGTGVGTEAFF.

CDR3 residues: CASSPHRDTEAFF. In DNA, the CDR3 is TGTGCCAGCTCACCCCACAGGGATACTGAAGCTTTCTTT. The chain uses TRBV18 and TRBJ1-1, with a weak D call TRBD1 (6 bases). Trimming pared 3 bases from V and 5 bases from J, leaving 10 bases between. The CDR3 extends over 13 amino acids. From germline, CDR1 is KGHSH and CDR2 LQKENI.

This rearrangement joins TRBV18 to TRBJ2-2, with D possibly TRBD1 on 6 matching bases. The V gene lost 1 base and the J gene lost 0 bases, with 9 bases spanning the gap. CDR1 and CDR2 from the germline V gene are KGHSH and LQKENI. This CDR3 is 16 amino acids long. The CDR3 spells CASSPLGQPNTGELFF. CDR3 bases: TGTGCCAGCTCACCACTGGGACAACCGAACACCGGGGAGCTGTTTTTT.

The gene calls are TRBV29-1 and TRBJ2-5; D not certain. This CDR3 spans 13 amino acids. Trimming pared 5 bases from V and 4 bases from J, leaving 14 bases between. Germline V lookup: CDR1 SQVTM, CDR2 ANQGSEA. The CDR3 DNA reads as TGCAGCGTTCGAAGCCGGGTCCGAGAGACCCAGTACTTC. Translated, it gives CSVRSRVRETQYF.

This clone was seen a few times. The chain employs TRBV29-1 and TRBJ2-3; TRBD1 aligns across 8 bases. The CDR3 is 14 amino acids. Unmatched junction bases numbered 8, after V lost 7 bases and J lost 2 bases. Germline V gives CDR1 SQVTM, CDR2 ANQGSEA. The DNA of the CDR3 is TGCAGCGGTGGAGGGCAGGGGGCCACAGATACGCAGTATTTT. Translation gives CSGGGQGATDTQYF.

V and J are TRBV6-1 and TRBJ1-5; TRBD1 aligns across 7 bases. This CDR3 contains 15 residues. In germline, CDR1 is MNHNS, CDR2 SASEGT. V shed 7 bases, J shed 9 bases, and the junction held 15 bases outside the gene matches. CDR3 nucleotide sequence: TGTGCCAGCAACCCCGGGGCAGGGGGTGTATTGCCCCAGCATTTT. It codes for CASNPGAGGVLPQHF.

In this sample, this clone turned up a few times. The gene calls are TRBV7-8 and TRBJ2-7, with TRBD1 matching over 10 bases. The CDR3 sequence is 16 residues long. The V and J ends lost 3 bases and 5 bases, in that order; junction bases with no gene match: 10. Germline V gene data show CDR1 as SGHVS and CDR2 as FQNEAQ. Written as DNA, the CDR3 is TGTGCCAGCAGCTTGGAGACAGGGGGCGGTAAAGACGAGCAGTACTTC. It specifies CASSLETGGGKDEQYF.

With regard to this clone: Other DNA sequences in this specimen translate into the identical CDR3. The gene calls are TRBV19 and TRBJ2-7, with TRBD2 identical over 10 bases. The germline V gene has CDR1 LNHDA and CDR2 SQIVND (reference sequence). Trimming cost V 2 bases and J 2 bases; bases outside gene matches: 0. There are 14 residues in the CDR3. For the CDR3, the DNA is TGTGCCAGTAGTATACTAGCGGGGGCCTACGAGCAGTACTTC. This translates into CASSILAGAYEQYF.

This clone was recorded a few times. The rearrangement uses TRBV28 and TRBJ1-5, with D hard to call. V dropped 5 bases and J dropped 7 bases, with 18 bases sitting between them. Germline loops: CDR1 MDHEN, CDR2 SYDVKM. The CDR3 length is 15 residues. CDR3 loop: CASSKGDPALQPQHF. The CDR3 bases are TGTGCCAGCAGTAAAGGCGACCCAGCGTTACAGCCCCAGCATTTT.

Remarks on this clone: The junction differs from germline at one of its ends, possibly a read error. V and J are TRBV7-9 and TRBJ2-3; no firm D call. CDR1 and CDR2 (germline): SEHNR, FQNEAQ (reference sequence). This CDR3 region has 16 residues. For the CDR3, the DNA is TGTGCCGGCAGCGTCCGTGGCTCCCCGTACACAGATACGCAGTATTTT. It codes for CAGSVRGSPYTDTQYF.

The chain combines TRBV2 with TRBJ1-5; the match to TRBD1 covers 7 bases. V was pared by 3 bases and J by 7 bases, with 9 bases of the junction left unmatched. The CDR3 runs to 15 residues. CDR1 and CDR2 (germline): SNHLY, FYNNEI. CDR3 loop: CASSETRQGRQPQHF. CDR3 sequence (DNA): TGTGCCAGCAGTGAGACCCGACAGGGACGACAGCCCCAGCATTTT.

This clone has only a few counts. This rearrangement joins TRBV6-1 to TRBJ1-1; 7 bases line up with TRBD1. This CDR3 comprises 13 residues. Germline-derived CDR1 and CDR2 are MNHNS and SASEGT. Trimming took 6 bases from V and 4 from J; bases not matched to a gene: 5. This chain's CDR3 is CASRDRAFTEAFF. CDR3 nucleotide sequence: TGTGCCAGCAGAGACAGGGCGTTCACTGAAGCTTTCTTT.

The chain links TRBV9 to TRBJ2-5; TRBD2 is a possible D gene (6 bases). V dropped 2 bases and J dropped 4 bases, with 9 bases sitting between them. There are 13 residues in the CDR3. CDR1 SGDLS and CDR2 YYNGEE come from the germline V gene. CDR3 protein: CASSVHGGETQYF. In DNA, the CDR3 is TGTGCCAGCAGCGTCCACGGGGGAGAGACCCAGTACTTC. Variable domain in full (rest from reference TRBV9 and TRBJ2-5): DSGVTQTPKHLITATGQRVTLRCSPRSGDLSVYWYQQSLDQGLQFLIQYYNGEERAKGNILERFSAQQFPDLHSELNLSSLELGDSALYFCASSVHGGETQYFGPGTRLLVL.

This clone was observed a few times. V is TRBV14 and J is TRBJ2-7; maybe TRBD1 (5 bases). Deletions cut 2 bases from V and 4 bases from J, with 12 bases between. The CDR3 covers 14 residues. CDR1 is SGHDN and CDR2 is FVKESK in the germline V gene. The CDR3 bases are TGTGCCAGCAGCCAACCAGGGCCCCAATACGAGCAGTACTTC. Translation: CASSQPGPQYEQYF. The full variable domain, with the rest looked up from reference TRBV14 and TRBJ2-7, is EAGVTQFPSHSVIEKGQTVTLRCDPISGHDNLYWYRRVMGKEIKFLLHFVKESKQDESGMPNNRFLAERTGGTYSTLKVQPAELEDSGVYFCASSQPGPQYEQYFGPGTRLTVT.

This clone was found a few times. V is TRBV19 and J is TRBJ2-3, with D tentatively TRBD1 (5 bases). The CDR3 has 13 residues. The ends were cut back, 10 bases at V and 0 bases at J, with 11 bases in the middle. Germline lookup yields CDR1 LNHDA and CDR2 SQIVND (reference sequence). CDR3 region: CATTTASTDTQYF. The CDR3 DNA is TGTGCCACTACGACAGCTAGCACAGATACGCAGTATTTT.

The V and J genes are TRBV6-5 and TRBJ1-1, with a weak D call TRBD1 (6 bases). Trimming took 6 bases from V and 5 from J, leaving 16 bases between them. The germline CDR1 and CDR2 sequences are MNHEY and SVGAGI. The CDR3 loop spans 14 amino acids. The CDR3 DNA reads as TGTGCCAGCAGCCTTACGAGGGGGGGGACTGAAGCTTTCTTT. Translation: CASSLTRGGTEAFF.

The rearrangement uses TRBV19 and TRBJ1-4, with D tentatively TRBD1 (5 bases). The CDR3 contains 15 residues. Germline CDR1 and CDR2: LNHDA and SQIVND (reference sequence). V lost 6 bases, J lost 5 bases, and 16 bases lay in between. CDR3 coding DNA: TGTGCCAGTAGCCGTCCCAGGGAATACAATGAAAAACTGTTTTTT. It encodes CASSRPREYNEKLFF. The variable domain in full, with the rest retrieved from reference TRBV19 and TRBJ1-4, is DGGITQSPKYLFRKEGQNVTLSCEQNLNHDAMYWYRQDPGQGLRLIYYSQIVNDFQKGDIAEGYSVSREKKESFPLTVTSAQKNPTAFYLCASSRPREYNEKLFFGSGTQLSVL.

This clone turned up a few times. This chain connects TRBV5-1 to TRBJ1-1, with 7 bases fitting TRBD1. Trimming cost V 5 bases and J 7 bases; bases outside gene matches: 11. The CDR3 extends over 14 amino acids. Germline V lookup: CDR1 SGHRS, CDR2 YFSETQ. The CDR3 DNA reads as TGCGCCAGCAGGCCAGGGGGGCGCATGGTTGAAGCTTTCTTT. Translation: CASRPGGRMVEAFF.

The CDR3 loop reads CASSNDRNTEAFF. The CDR3 nucleotides read TGTGCCAGTAGCAATGACAGGAACACTGAAGCTTTCTTT. This sequence joins TRBV19 and TRBJ1-1, with D perhaps TRBD1 (5 bases). The CDR3 spans 13 residues. Trimming cost V 6 bases and J 1 base, with 9 bases left between them. Germline V gene data show CDR1 as LNHDA and CDR2 as SQIVND (reference sequence). The variable domain in full, completed from reference TRBV19 and TRBJ1-1, reads DGGITQSPKYLFRKEGQNVTLSCEQNLNHDAMYWYRQDPGQGLRLIYYSQIVNDFQKGDIAEGYSVSREKKESFPLTVTSAQKNPTAFYLCASSNDRNTEAFFGQGTRLTVV.

The chain couples TRBV11-1 to TRBJ2-5; 7 nucleotides match TRBD2. Germline V gives CDR1 SGHAT, CDR2 FQDESV (reference sequence). The CDR3 loop spans 18 amino acids. Trimming cost V 1 base and J 3 bases; bases outside gene matches: 14. The CDR3, as DNA: TGTGCCAGCAGCTTAGAGCTGGGGGGGAGAGGAAGGGAAGAGACCCAGTACTTC. Protein: CASSLELGGRGREETQYF.

The chain combines TRBV10-3 with TRBJ2-3; 7 nucleotides align to TRBD2. V lost 8 bases, J lost 3 bases, and 8 bases stayed unmatched. The CDR3 is 14 amino acids. Germline V gives CDR1 ENHRY, CDR2 SYGVKD. CDR3 nucleotides: TGTGCCATCGGGGGGGAGGGCCGGACAGATACGCAGTATTTT. As protein: CAIGGEGRTDTQYF.

The rearrangement links TRBV5-5 to TRBJ2-7, with D perhaps matching TRBD2 (5 bases). Trimming left V 3 bases short and J 6 bases short, with 10 bases between. The CDR3 is made up of 12 amino acids. From germline, CDR1 is SGHKS and CDR2 YYEKEE (reference sequence). The CDR3 nucleotides read TGTGCCAGCAGCTACGCAGGAGGCGAGCAGTACTTC. The encoded protein is CASSYAGGEQYF.